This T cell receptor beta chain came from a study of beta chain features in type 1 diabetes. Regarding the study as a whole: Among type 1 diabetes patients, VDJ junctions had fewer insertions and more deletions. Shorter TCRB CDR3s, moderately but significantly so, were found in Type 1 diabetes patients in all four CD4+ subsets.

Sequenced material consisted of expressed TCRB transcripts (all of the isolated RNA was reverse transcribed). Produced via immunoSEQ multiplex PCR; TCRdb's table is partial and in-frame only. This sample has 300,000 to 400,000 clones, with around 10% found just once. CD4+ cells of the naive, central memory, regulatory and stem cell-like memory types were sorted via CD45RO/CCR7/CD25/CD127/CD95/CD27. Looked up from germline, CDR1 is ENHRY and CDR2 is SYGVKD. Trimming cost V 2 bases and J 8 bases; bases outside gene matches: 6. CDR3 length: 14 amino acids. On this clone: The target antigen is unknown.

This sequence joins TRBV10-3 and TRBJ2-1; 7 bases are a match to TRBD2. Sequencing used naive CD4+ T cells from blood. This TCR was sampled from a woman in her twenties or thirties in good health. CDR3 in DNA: TGTGCCATCAGTGAGGAGCTAGCGGTCGATGAGCAGTTCTTC. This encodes CAISEELAVDEQFF.